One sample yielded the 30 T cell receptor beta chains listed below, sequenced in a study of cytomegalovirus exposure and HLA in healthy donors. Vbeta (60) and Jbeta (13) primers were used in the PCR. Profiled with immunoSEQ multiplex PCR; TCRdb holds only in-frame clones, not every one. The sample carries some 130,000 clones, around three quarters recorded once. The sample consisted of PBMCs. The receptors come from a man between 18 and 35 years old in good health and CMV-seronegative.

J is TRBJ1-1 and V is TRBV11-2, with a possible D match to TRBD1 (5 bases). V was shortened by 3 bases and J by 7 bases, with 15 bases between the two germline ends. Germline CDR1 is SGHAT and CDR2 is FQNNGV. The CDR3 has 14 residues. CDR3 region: CASSFGGGRGEAFF. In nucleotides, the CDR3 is TGTGCCAGCAGCTTTGGGGGGGGAAGGGGTGAAGCTTTCTTT.

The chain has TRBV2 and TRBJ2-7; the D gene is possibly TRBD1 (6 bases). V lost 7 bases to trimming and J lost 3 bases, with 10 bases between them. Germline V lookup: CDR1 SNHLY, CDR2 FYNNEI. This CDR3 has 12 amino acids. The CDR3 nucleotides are TGTGCCAGCAAGGACAGTTACTACGAGCAGTACGTC. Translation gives CASKDSYYEQYV.

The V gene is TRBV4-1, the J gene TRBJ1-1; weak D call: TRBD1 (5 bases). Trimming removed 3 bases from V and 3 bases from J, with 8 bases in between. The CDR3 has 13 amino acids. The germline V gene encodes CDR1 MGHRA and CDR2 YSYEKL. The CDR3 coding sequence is TGCGCCAGCAGCCATCAGGGTTACACTGAAGCTTTCTTT. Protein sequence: CASSHQGYTEAFF.

Written as DNA, the CDR3 is TGTGCCAGCAGCTCAGACAGGGTTGGGAACACTGAAGCTTTCTTT. This gives the protein CASSSDRVGNTEAFF. The V call is TRBV5-8, the J call TRBJ1-1; 7 bases match TRBD1. CDR3 length: 15 amino acids. The V gene end was trimmed by 3 bases and the J gene end by 1 base; junction bases not matched to a gene: 6. The germline V gene has CDR1 SGHTS and CDR2 YDEGEE. Full variable domain (missing parts from reference TRBV5-8 and TRBJ1-1): EAGVTQSPTHLIKTRGQQATLRCSPISGHTSVYWYQQALGLGLQFLLWYDEGEERNRGNFPPRFSGRQFPNYSSELNVNALELEDSALYLCASSSDRVGNTEAFFGQGTRLTVV.

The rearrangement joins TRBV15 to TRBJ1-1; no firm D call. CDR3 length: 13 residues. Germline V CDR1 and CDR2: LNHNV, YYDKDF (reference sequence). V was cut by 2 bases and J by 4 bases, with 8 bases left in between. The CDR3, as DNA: TGTGCCACCAGCAGACGGGGAGGCACTGAAGCTTTCTTT. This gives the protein CATSRRGGTEAFF. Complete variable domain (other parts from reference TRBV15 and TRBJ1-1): DAMVIQNPRYQVTQFGKPVTLSCSQTLNHNVMYWYQQKSSQAPKLLFHYYDKDFNNEADTPDNFQSRRPNTSFCFLDIRSPGLGDTAMYLCATSRRGGTEAFFGQGTRLTVV.

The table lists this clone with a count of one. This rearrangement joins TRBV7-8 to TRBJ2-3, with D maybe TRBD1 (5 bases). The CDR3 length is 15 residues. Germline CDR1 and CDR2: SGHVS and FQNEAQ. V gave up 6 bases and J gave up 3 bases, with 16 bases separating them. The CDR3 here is CASSLPPQGTDTQYF. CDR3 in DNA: TGTGCCAGCAGTCTCCCCCCCCAGGGAACAGATACGCAGTATTTT.

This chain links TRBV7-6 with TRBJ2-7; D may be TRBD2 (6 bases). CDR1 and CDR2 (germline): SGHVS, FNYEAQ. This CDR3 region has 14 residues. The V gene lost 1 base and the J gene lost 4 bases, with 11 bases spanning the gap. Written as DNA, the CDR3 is TGTGCCAGCAGCTTAGTTCCTAGCGCATACGAGCAGTACGTC. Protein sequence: CASSLVPSAYEQYV.

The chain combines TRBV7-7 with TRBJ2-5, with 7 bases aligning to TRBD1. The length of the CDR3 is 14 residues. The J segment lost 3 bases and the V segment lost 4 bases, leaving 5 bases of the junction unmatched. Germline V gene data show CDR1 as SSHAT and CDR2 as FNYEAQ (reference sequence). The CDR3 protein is CASSSQTGKETQYF. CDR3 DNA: TGTGCCAGCAGCTCGCAGACAGGGAAAGAGACCCAGTACTTC. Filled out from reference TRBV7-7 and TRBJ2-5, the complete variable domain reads GAGVSQSPRYKVTKRGQDVTLRCDPISSHATLYWYQQALGQGPEFLTYFNYEAQPDKSGLPSDRFSAERPEGSISTLTIQRTEQRDSAMYRCASSSQTGKETQYFGPGTRLLVL.

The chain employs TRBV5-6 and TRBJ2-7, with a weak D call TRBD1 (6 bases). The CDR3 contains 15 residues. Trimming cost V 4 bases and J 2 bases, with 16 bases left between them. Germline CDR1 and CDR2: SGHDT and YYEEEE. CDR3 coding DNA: TGTGCCAGCAGCCGACCGGACAGATCAACCTACGAGCAGTACTTC. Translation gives CASSRPDRSTYEQYF. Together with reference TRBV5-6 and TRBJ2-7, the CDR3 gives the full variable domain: DAGVTQSPTHLIKTRGQQVTLRCSPKSGHDTVSWYQQALGQGPQFIFQYYEEEERQRGNFPDRFSGHQFPNYSSELNVNALLLGDSALYLCASSRPDRSTYEQYFGPGTRLTVT.

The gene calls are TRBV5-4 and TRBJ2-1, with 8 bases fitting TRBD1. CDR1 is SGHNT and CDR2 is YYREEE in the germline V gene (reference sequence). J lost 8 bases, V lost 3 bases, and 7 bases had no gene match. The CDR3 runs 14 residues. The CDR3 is CASSSDRGTDEQFF. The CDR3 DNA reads TGTGCCAGCAGCTCCGACAGGGGCACGGATGAGCAGTTCTTC.

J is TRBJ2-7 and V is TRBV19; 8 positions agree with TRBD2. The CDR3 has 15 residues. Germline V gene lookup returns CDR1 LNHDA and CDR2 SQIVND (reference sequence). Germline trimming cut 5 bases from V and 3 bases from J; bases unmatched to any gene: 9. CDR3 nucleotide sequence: TGTGCCAGTAGTTCCAAAGCGGGAGTCAGCTACGAGCAGTACGTC. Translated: CASSSKAGVSYEQYV.

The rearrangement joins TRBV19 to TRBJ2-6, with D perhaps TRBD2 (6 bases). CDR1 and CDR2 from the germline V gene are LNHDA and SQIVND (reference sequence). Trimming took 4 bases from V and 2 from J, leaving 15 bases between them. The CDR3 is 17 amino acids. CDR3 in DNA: TGTGCCAGTAGTAGGTCATGGGGGGTGGCTGGGGCCAACGTCCTGACTTTC. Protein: CASSRSWGVAGANVLTF.

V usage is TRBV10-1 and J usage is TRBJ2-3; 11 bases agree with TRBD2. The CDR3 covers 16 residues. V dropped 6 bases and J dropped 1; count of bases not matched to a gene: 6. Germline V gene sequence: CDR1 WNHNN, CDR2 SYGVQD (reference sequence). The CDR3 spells CASRATSGSGTDTQYF. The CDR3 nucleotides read TGCGCCAGCAGGGCTACTAGCGGGAGCGGCACAGATACGCAGTATTTT.

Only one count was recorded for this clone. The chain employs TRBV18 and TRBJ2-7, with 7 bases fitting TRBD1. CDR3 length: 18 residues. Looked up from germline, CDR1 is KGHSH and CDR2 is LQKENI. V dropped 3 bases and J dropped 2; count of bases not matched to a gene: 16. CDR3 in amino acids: CASSPVRLTGIRAYEQYF. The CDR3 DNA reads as TGTGCCAGCTCACCGGTAAGATTGACAGGGATTAGGGCCTACGAGCAGTACTTC.

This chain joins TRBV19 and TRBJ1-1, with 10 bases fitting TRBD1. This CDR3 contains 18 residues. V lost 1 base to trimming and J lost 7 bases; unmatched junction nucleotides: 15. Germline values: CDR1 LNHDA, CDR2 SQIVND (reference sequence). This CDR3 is CASSIAWYGQGGNLEAFF. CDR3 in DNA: TGTGCCAGTAGTATAGCCTGGTACGGACAGGGGGGGAACCTTGAAGCTTTCTTT.

CDR3 loop: CASSEFGRFNYEQYF. The CDR3 coding sequence is TGTGCCAGCAGTGAATTCGGTCGGTTCAACTACGAGCAGTACTTC. This chain connects TRBV2 to TRBJ2-7; no firm D call. Trimming took 2 bases from V and 3 from J, leaving 14 bases between them. This CDR3 contains 15 residues. Germline CDR1 SNHLY, CDR2 FYNNEI.

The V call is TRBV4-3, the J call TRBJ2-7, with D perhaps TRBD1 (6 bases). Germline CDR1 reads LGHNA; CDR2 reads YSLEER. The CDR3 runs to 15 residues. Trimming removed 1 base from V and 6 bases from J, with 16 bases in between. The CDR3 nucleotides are TGCGCCAGCAGCCAAGTACTACAGGGAGCTGGCGAGCAGTACTTC. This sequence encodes CASSQVLQGAGEQYF.

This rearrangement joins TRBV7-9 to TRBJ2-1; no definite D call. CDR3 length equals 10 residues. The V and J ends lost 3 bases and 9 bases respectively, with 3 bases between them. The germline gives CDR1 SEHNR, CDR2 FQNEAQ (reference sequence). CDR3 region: CASSFSEQFF. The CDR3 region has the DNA TGTGCCAGCAGCTTCAGTGAGCAGTTCTTC.

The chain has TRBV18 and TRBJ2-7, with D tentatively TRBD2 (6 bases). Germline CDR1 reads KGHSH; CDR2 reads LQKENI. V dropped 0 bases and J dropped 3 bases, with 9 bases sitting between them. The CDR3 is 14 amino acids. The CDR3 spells CASSPPGLHYEQYF. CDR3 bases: TGTGCCAGCTCACCACCGGGACTCCACTACGAGCAGTACTTC.

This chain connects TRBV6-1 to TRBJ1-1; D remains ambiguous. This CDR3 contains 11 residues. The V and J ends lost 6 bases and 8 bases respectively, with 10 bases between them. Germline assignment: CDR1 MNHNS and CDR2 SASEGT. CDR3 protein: CASRGSSEAFF. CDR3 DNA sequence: TGTGCCAGCAGAGGGAGCAGCGAAGCTTTCTTT.

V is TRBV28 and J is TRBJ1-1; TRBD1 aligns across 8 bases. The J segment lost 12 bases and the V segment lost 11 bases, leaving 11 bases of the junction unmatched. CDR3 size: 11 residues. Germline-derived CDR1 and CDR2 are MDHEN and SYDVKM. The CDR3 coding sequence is TGTGCCCTGGAGAAGGACAGGGAGACTTTCTTT. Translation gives CALEKDRETFF.

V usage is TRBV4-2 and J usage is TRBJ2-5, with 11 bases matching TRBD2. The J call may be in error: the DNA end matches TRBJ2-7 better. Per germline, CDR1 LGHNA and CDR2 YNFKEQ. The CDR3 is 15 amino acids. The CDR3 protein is CASSQIAGGVDEQYF. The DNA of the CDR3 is TGTGCCAGCAGCCAGATAGCGGGAGGGGTGGACGAGCAGTACTTC.

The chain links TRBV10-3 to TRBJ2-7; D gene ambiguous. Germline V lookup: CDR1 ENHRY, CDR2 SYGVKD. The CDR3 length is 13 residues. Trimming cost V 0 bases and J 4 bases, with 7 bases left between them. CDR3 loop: CAISESKLYEQYF. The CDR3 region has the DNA TGTGCCATCAGTGAGTCTAAGCTTTACGAGCAGTACTTC.

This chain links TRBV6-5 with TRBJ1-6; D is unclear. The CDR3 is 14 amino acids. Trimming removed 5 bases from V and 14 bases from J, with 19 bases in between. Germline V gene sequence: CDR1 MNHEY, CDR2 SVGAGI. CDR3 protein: CASSPDIRLKSLHF. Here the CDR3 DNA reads TGTGCCAGCAGTCCCGACATCCGATTGAAGTCCCTCCACTTT.

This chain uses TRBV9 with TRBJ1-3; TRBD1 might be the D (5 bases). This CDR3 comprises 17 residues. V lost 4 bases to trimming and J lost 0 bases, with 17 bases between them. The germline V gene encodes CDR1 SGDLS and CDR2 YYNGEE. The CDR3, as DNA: TGTGCCAGCAGCCTCGGGCGGGACGCGAGCTCTGGAAACACCATATATTTT. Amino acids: CASSLGRDASSGNTIYF.

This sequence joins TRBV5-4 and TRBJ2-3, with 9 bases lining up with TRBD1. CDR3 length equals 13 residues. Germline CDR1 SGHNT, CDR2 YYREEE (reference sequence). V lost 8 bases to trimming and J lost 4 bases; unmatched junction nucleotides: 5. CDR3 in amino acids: CASKGQGPDTQYF. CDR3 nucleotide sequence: TGTGCCAGTAAGGGACAGGGTCCAGATACGCAGTATTTT.

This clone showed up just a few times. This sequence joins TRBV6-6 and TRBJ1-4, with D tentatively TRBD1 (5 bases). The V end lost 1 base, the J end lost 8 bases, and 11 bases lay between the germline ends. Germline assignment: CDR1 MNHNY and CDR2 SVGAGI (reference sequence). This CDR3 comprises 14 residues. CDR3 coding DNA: TGTGCCAGCAGTTACTGGCAGGGTTACGAAAAACTGTTTTTT. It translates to CASSYWQGYEKLFF.

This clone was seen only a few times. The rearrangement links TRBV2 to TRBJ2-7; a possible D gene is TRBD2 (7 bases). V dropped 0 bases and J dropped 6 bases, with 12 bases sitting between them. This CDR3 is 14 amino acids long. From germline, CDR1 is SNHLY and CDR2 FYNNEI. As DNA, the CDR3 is TGTGCCAGCAGTGAAGCGCTGGGGGGGCCCGAGCAGTACTTC. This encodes CASSEALGGPEQYF. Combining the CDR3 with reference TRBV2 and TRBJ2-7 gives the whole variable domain EPEVTQTPSHQVTQMGQEVILRCVPISNHLYFYWYRQILGQKVEFLVSFYNNEISEKSEIFDDQFSVERPDGSNFTLKIRSTKLEDSAMYFCASSEALGGPEQYFGPGTRLTVT.

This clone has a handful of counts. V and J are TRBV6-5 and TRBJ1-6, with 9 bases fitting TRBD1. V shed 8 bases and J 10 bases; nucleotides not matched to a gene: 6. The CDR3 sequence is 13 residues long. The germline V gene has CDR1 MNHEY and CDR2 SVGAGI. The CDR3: CASQTGGISPLHF. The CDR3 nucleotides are TGTGCCAGCCAAACAGGGGGCATCTCACCCCTCCACTTT.

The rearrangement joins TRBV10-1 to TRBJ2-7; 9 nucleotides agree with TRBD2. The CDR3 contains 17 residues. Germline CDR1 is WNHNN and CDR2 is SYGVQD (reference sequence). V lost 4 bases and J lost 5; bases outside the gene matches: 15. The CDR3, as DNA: TGCGCCAGCAGTGTAAGAGTTGTTAGCGGGGGTGGGCACGAGCAGTACTTC. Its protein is CASSVRVVSGGGHEQYF.